This T cell receptor beta chain came from a study of metastatic and nonmetastatic thyroid tumors. In the study overall: Samples came from malignant and benign thyroid patients, and repertoires were compared across blood and tumor or nodule tissue. Study findings and constraints: As reported, TCR beta diversity in blood and tumor was significantly higher in malignant thyroid tumors than in benign nodules.

This clone is medium-sized in the sample. Antigen: not known. This CDR3 contains 15 residues. Trimming shortened V by 0 bases and J by 4 bases, and 16 bases separated the two germline ends. The germline V gene has CDR1 DFQATT and CDR2 SNEGSKA (reference sequence). Original handling: Between-group CDR3 differences, defined by clinicopathological status, yielded a distant-metastasis classifier for papillary thyroid cancer. TCRdb called clones again from the PCR reads with MiXCR. V and J calls and clone size were set by TCRdb, not the authors. The data contain roughly 19,000 clones, about 24% of them seen just once; the ten biggest clones take up about 5.8%. Each patient came to thyroid surgery without any prior treatment (of any kind).

This sequence was found in a female donor with papillary thyroid cancer or a benign thyroid nodule (not recorded which). Some clones in this sample may be carry-over from other donors' samples. The source material was tumor tissue. The gene calls are TRBV20-1 and TRBJ2-7; D could derive from TRBD1 or TRBD2 (7 bases each). The CDR3 reads CSARDRGRQGYEQYF. The CDR3 coding sequence is TGCAGTGCTAGAGATCGCGGGAGACAGGGATACGAGCAGTACTTC.